This T cell receptor beta chain was captured in a study of T-cell memory formation after mild COVID-19. TCRdb used MiXCR to reprocess the 5' RACE reads, holding one entry per CDR3 protein. The sample shows about 110,000 distinct CDR3 sequences, about 18% of them seen only once. Sequencing used PBMCs or a T cell subset sorted from them (not recorded which). This sequence was found in a man between 18 and 35 years old who had mild COVID-19 (a few samples of this study predate the infection). Cell type and time point are not known.

DNA for the CDR3: TGCGCCAGCAAAGACGCGGGCGCCCGATATGGCTACACCTTC. As protein: CASKDAGARYGYTF. The V call is TRBV5-1, the J call TRBJ1-2; no clear D. Germline V CDR1 and CDR2: SGHRS, YFSETQ. The CDR3 covers 14 residues. The V end lost 6 bases, the J end lost 5 bases, and 17 bases lay between the germline ends.